This entry lists 9 T cell receptor beta chains sequenced from one sample in a study of radiation and T cells in renal cell carcinoma. Time point: baseline pretreatment blood. Treatment in this sample: 15 Gy SBRT to primary tumor, nephrectomy 4 weeks later. Sequencing was performed with immunoSEQ multiplex PCR; in TCRdb, only in-frame clones are kept and a portion is missing. The sample shows 100,000 to 150,000 clones, roughly 85% of them seen only once. The material was blood, obtained from a patient whose treatment included radiotherapy and nephrectomy. The receptors originated from a woman aged 60-75 years with renal cell carcinoma.

The CDR3 bases are TGTGCCAGCAGCGCACAGGGGTGGCCGGAGGAGCAGTACTTC. Amino acids: CASSAQGWPEEQYF. The chain carries TRBV9 and TRBJ2-7, with TRBD1 identical over 7 bases. Germline CDR1 is SGDLS and CDR2 is YYNGEE. The CDR3 covers 14 residues. After removal of 3 bases from V and 7 bases from J, the junction contained 10 bases not matched to a gene. Supplemented by reference TRBV9 and TRBJ2-7, the full variable domain reads DSGVTQTPKHLITATGQRVTLRCSPRSGDLSVYWYQQSLDQGLQFLIQYYNGEERAKGNILERFSAQQFPDLHSELNLSSLELGDSALYFCASSAQGWPEEQYFGPGTRLTVT.

The chain uses TRBV7-9 and TRBJ1-5; perhaps TRBD1 as D (5 bases). Trimming removed 5 bases from V and 5 bases from J, with 13 bases in between. CDR1 is SEHNR, CDR2 FQNEAQ, per germline (reference sequence). The CDR3 spans 14 residues. The chain's CDR3 is CASSPSGGYQPQHF. CDR3 DNA sequence: TGTGCCAGCAGCCCCTCCGGGGGTTATCAGCCCCAGCATTTT.

This clone was observed a handful of times. This chain connects TRBV6-1 to TRBJ2-7, with 8 bases lining up with TRBD1. The CDR3 length is 16 residues. Germline CDR1 and CDR2: MNHNS and SASEGT. V was pared by 2 bases and J by 3 bases, with 9 bases of the junction left unmatched. CDR3 coding DNA: TGTGCCAGCAGTGAAACGGGACAGGCCCCCGGCTACGAGCAGTACTTC. Translation: CASSETGQAPGYEQYF.

V is TRBV6-1 and J is TRBJ2-2, with 10 bases identical to TRBD1. From germline, CDR1 is MNHNS and CDR2 SASEGT. V was pared by 6 bases and J by 3 bases, with 4 bases of the junction left unmatched. The CDR3 totals 15 residues. The CDR3 DNA reads TGTGCCAGCAGGGGGGACAGGGGCGACACCGGGGAGCTGTTTTTT. Encoded protein: CASRGDRGDTGELFF.

The chain uses TRBV5-1 and TRBJ1-4; no clear D gene. CDR1 and CDR2 from the germline V gene are SGHRS and YFSETQ. Between the trimmed V and J ends, which lost 3 bases and 5 bases, there was a span of 17 bases. This CDR3 is built from 16 residues. Here the CDR3 DNA reads TGCGCCAGCAGCTCGGGCACGAACAAAGAAAATGAAAAACTGTTTTTT. It specifies CASSSGTNKENEKLFF.

This clone has just one count. V gene TRBV9 combines with J gene TRBJ2-3; D is unresolved. CDR1 is SGDLS, CDR2 YYNGEE, per germline. V lost 7 bases and J 5 bases, leaving 23 bases between the germline ends. The CDR3 has 16 amino acids. The chain's CDR3 is CASGSSSPFGKDTQYF. The CDR3 DNA is TGTGCCAGCGGATCCTCCAGCCCCTTCGGAAAAGATACGCAGTATTTT.

V usage is TRBV5-4 and J usage is TRBJ2-1; possibly TRBD1 for D (6 bases). The CDR3 has 17 amino acids. Germline CDR1 reads SGHNT; CDR2 reads YYREEE (reference sequence). The V and J ends lost 3 bases and 0 bases respectively, with 16 bases between them. The CDR3 protein is CASSSTYTGSSYNEQFF. CDR3 DNA: TGTGCCAGCAGCTCGACGTACACAGGGAGCTCCTACAATGAGCAGTTCTTC.

In its sample, this clone was seen once. Germline and junction disagree at one end, which may indicate a read error. The chain joins TRBV20-1 to TRBJ2-7; no clear D. CDR3 size: 11 residues. Germline lookup yields CDR1 DFQATT and CDR2 SNEGSKA (reference sequence). Here the CDR3 DNA reads TGCAGTGCTAACCACGACGGACCACCTTCCTTC. Its translation is CSANHDGPPSF.

The gene calls are TRBV28 and TRBJ1-2, with a possible D match to TRBD1 (5 bases). Trimming left V 4 bases short and J 6 bases short, with 21 bases between. The CDR3 runs to 16 residues. Germline values: CDR1 MDHEN, CDR2 SYDVKM. In DNA form, the CDR3 reads TGTGCCAGCAGTTCCCGCGGGGCCCCGACGATAGATGGCTACACCTTC. It yields the protein CASSSRGAPTIDGYTF.